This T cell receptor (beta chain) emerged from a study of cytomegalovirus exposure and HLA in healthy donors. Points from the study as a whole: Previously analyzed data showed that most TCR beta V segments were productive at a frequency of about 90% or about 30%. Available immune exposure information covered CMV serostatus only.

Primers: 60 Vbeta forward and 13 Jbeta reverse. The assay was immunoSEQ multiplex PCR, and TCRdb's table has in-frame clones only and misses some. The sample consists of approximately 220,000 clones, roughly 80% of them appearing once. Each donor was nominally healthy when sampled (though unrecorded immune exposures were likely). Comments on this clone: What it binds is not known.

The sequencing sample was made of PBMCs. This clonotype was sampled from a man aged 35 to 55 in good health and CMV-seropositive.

CDR3 protein: CASSIVAGNNEQFF. CDR3 bases: TGTGCCAGTAGTATAGTAGCGGGGAACAATGAGCAGTTCTTC. The V gene is TRBV19, the J gene TRBJ2-1; TRBD2 aligns across 8 bases. CDR1 is LNHDA and CDR2 is SQIVND in the germline V gene (reference sequence). The CDR3 covers 14 residues. V was clipped by 1 base and J by 5 bases; unmatched bases: 1.